This record concerns one TCR beta chain sequence. The sample is drawn from a study of control samples from healthy donors and cancer patients. Clones were sequenced by immunoSEQ multiplex PCR, and TCRdb holds only the in-frame ones, with some missing. The sample has 80,000 or so clones, over 80% seen once. V was cut by 1 base and J by 4 bases, with 13 bases left in between. Germline V gives CDR1 SGHRS, CDR2 YFSETQ. There are 15 residues in the CDR3. Input material: blood. The clonotype comes from a woman in her sixties or seventies in good health. The chain is built from TRBV5-1 and TRBJ2-3; D not resolved. This CDR3 is CASSLSGDPADTQYF. CDR3 DNA: TGCGCCAGCAGCTTGAGTGGGGATCCCGCAGATACGCAGTATTTT.